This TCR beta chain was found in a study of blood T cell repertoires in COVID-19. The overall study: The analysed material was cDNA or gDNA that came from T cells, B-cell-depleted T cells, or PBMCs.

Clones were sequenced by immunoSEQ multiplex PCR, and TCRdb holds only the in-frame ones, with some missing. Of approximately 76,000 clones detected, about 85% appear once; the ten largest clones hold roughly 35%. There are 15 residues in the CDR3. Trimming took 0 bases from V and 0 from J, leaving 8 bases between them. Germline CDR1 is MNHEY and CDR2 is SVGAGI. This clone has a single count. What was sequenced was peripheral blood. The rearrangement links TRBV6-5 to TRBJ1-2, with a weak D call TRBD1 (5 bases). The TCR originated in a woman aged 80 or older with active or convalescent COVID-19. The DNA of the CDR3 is TGTGCCAGCAGTTACTCGGGGGGAGCTAACTATGGCTACACCTTC. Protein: CASSYSGGANYGYTF.